This T cell receptor (beta chain) was found in a study of T cells after yellow fever vaccination. Study results and limitations: Weaker overall was a secondary response that nonetheless peaked faster, on day 5 versus 15.

Remarks on this clonotype: Antigen: not known.

Researchers made TCR cDNA using 5'RACE template switching, and this step added a universal primer site and UMIs. TCRdb used MiXCR to reprocess the 5' RACE reads, holding one entry per CDR3 protein. The table lists 230,000 or so distinct CDR3 sequences, 6% to 8% of them singletons, with roughly 1% in the top ten. V dropped 6 bases and J dropped 1 base, with 12 bases sitting between them. Germline values: CDR1 MDHEN, CDR2 SYDVKM. The CDR3 has 15 amino acids. The V and J genes are TRBV28 and TRBJ2-2; D possibly corresponds to TRBD1 (6 bases). This clonotype was obtained from a man aged 25-45 years who received the YFV17D yellow fever vaccine. This sample comprised CD4+ T cells sorted from PBMCs, obtained on the day of the yellow fever booster vaccination. This CDR3 is CASSPMGQNTGELFF. The CDR3, as DNA: TGTGCCAGCAGCCCTATGGGACAGAACACCGGGGAGCTGTTTTTT. Drawing the rest from reference TRBV28 and TRBJ2-2, the complete variable domain is DVKVTQSSRYLVKRTGEKVFLECVQDMDHENMFWYRQDPGLGLRLIYFSYDVKMKEKGDIPEGYSVSREKKERFSLILESASTNQTSMYLCASSPMGQNTGELFFGEGSRLTVL.